The 29 T cell receptor beta chains below were found in one sample sequenced in a study of blood T cells in healthy people across ages. A J-beta primer mix and a sample-barcoded 5' primer were used in a second PCR of roughly 7 to 12 cycles. MiXCR, run by TCRdb on the 5' RACE reads, gives a single entry per CDR3 protein. The sample includes roughly 1.4 million distinct CDR3 sequences, approximately 63% of them seen just once. Sequenced input: blood. The receptor set was obtained from a man between 18 and 29 years old in good health.

V and J are TRBV4-1 and TRBJ2-1; tentative D call: TRBD1 (6 bases). V lost 1 base and J lost 6, with 22 bases in between. Germline V CDR1 and CDR2: MGHRA, YSYEKL. The CDR3 extends over 18 amino acids. This chain's CDR3 is CASSQGPIRDISSNEQFF. The CDR3 region has the DNA TGCGCCAGCAGCCAAGGGCCCATCCGGGACATTTCGTCCAATGAGCAGTTCTTC.

The V call is TRBV6-2 or TRBV6-3, the J call TRBJ2-7; D is undetermined. The CDR3 length is 13 residues. The germline CDR1 and CDR2 sequences are MNHEY and SVGEGT. The germline V and J ends were trimmed by 2 bases and 3 bases, with 8 bases remaining between them. The CDR3 sequence: CASSYVMGYEQYF. The CDR3 DNA reads as TGTGCCAGCAGTTACGTGATGGGCTACGAGCAGTACTTC.

In the case of this clonotype: Germline is not matched at one junction end, which may reflect a read error. The rearrangement joins TRBV28 to TRBJ1-4; 8 bases map to TRBD1. CDR3 length: 15 residues. Looked up from germline, CDR1 is MDHEN and CDR2 is SYDVKM. The CDR3 nucleotides read TGTGCCAGTAGTTTCGGGACAGGCCAATCTGAAGAACTGTTTTTT. Its translation: CASSFGTGQSEELFF.

The V and J genes are TRBV14 and TRBJ2-1, with D perhaps TRBD2 (7 bases). V lost 3 bases to trimming and J lost 4 bases, with 13 bases between them. This CDR3 is 15 amino acids long. Germline CDR1 and CDR2: SGHDN and FVKESK. The CDR3 nucleotides read TGTGCCAGCAGCCAGCGGGGGCAAACTTACAATGAGCAGTTCTTC. This codes for CASSQRGQTYNEQFF.

V usage is TRBV12-3 or TRBV12-4 and J usage is TRBJ2-5; perhaps TRBD2 as D (5 bases). V was clipped by 7 bases and J by 11 bases, with 20 bases between them. The CDR3 has 13 amino acids. CDR3: CASKAGGYNEQYF. Here the CDR3 DNA reads TGTGCCAGCAAGGCGGGCGGGTACAATGAGCAGTACTTC.

Note on this clonotype: Being one base from a much bigger clone, this may be a read error. V gene TRBV4-2 combines with J gene TRBJ2-1; 7 bases agree with TRBD2. Near its end, the DNA agrees better with TRBJ2-7, so the J call may be wrong. The length of the CDR3 is 15 residues. Germline V CDR1 and CDR2: LGHNA, YNFKEQ. Here the CDR3 reads CASSQGGSSYNEQYF. CDR3 nucleotides: TGTGCCAGCAGCCAAGGCGGGAGCTCCTACAATGAGCAGTACTTC.

The rearrangement uses TRBV28 and TRBJ2-7, with TRBD2 matching over 8 bases. Germline trimming cut 3 bases from V and 4 bases from J; bases unmatched to any gene: 5. The CDR3 extends over 14 amino acids. Germline V gene sequence: CDR1 MDHEN, CDR2 SYDVKM. CDR3 DNA sequence: TGTGCCAGCAGTTTGGTGACTAGCGAATACGAGCAGTACTTC. Translation gives CASSLVTSEYEQYF.

This clonotype was seen more than once but under ten times. This chain uses TRBV5-1 with TRBJ2-7; 9 positions match TRBD1. Germline V gives CDR1 SGHRS, CDR2 YFSETQ. With 4 bases clipped from V and 7 bases from J, the junction kept 9 bases outside the gene matches. CDR3 length equals 14 residues. The chain's CDR3 is CASSHGTGTEEQYF. Here the CDR3 DNA reads TGCGCCAGCAGCCACGGGACAGGGACTGAGGAGCAGTACTTC.

The V and J genes are TRBV28 and TRBJ2-1; 8 positions match TRBD1. The germline CDR1 and CDR2 sequences are MDHEN and SYDVKM. Trimming took 5 bases from V and 6 from J; bases not matched to a gene: 12. The CDR3 extends over 16 amino acids. In DNA, the CDR3 is TGTGCCAGCAGTGATTTCTGGACAGGGACGCTCAATGAGCAGTTCTTC. Protein sequence: CASSDFWTGTLNEQFF.

The chain couples TRBV30 to TRBJ2-7; 11 bases map to TRBD1. V shed 2 bases, J shed 2 bases, and the junction held 2 bases outside the gene matches. The CDR3 has 14 residues. Germline V gives CDR1 GTSNPN, CDR2 SVGIG (reference sequence). The CDR3, as DNA: TGTGCCTGGAGTATGGGACAGGGGGCCTACGAGCAGTACTTC. This gives the protein CAWSMGQGAYEQYF.

This chain connects TRBV29-1 to TRBJ2-7; 10 nucleotides agree with TRBD1. The trim removed 6 bases at V and 3 bases at J, leaving 8 bases unmatched. This CDR3 has 14 amino acids. Germline CDR1 is SQVTM and CDR2 is ANQGSEA. The CDR3, as DNA: TGCAGCGTGAAAGGGACAGGGGATTTCTACGAGCAGTACTTC. Protein sequence: CSVKGTGDFYEQYF.

The chain links TRBV10-3 to TRBJ2-7; D not resolved. The germline CDR1 and CDR2 sequences are ENHRY and SYGVKD. The CDR3 is 14 residues long. The V gene lost 3 bases and the J gene lost 10 bases, with 19 bases spanning the gap. CDR3 sequence (DNA): TGTGCCATCAGTGACCGGTCAAAGGAAGGCATCCAGTACTTC. Translating it yields CAISDRSKEGIQYF.

This clonotype was seen a few times. The CDR3 here is CASSPSWGGLDTEAFF. The CDR3 DNA reads as TGTGCCAGCAGCCCTTCGTGGGGGGGCTTGGACACTGAAGCTTTCTTT. The chain combines TRBV7-9 with TRBJ1-1, with D perhaps matching TRBD1 (6 bases). Between the trimmed V and J ends, which lost 5 bases and 3 bases, there was a span of 19 bases. Germline values: CDR1 SEHNR, CDR2 FQNEAQ (reference sequence). The CDR3 has 16 amino acids. Looking up the rest from reference TRBV7-9 and TRBJ1-1 gives the full variable domain: DTGVSQNPRHKITKRGQNVTFRCDPISEHNRLYWYRQTLGQGPEFLTYFQNEAQLEKSRLLSDRFSAERPKGSFSTLEIQRTEQGDSAMYLCASSPSWGGLDTEAFFGQGTRLTVV.

CDR3 coding DNA: TGCAGTGCCATACGGAAAAGCACAGATACGCAGTATTTT. Translating it yields CSAIRKSTDTQYF. The chain combines TRBV20-1 with TRBJ2-3; D remains unclear. Germline loops: CDR1 DFQATT, CDR2 SNEGSKA (reference sequence). The CDR3 is 13 residues long. The V and J ends lost 6 bases and 0 bases respectively, with 10 bases between them.

The gene calls are TRBV20-1 and TRBJ2-5; 8 bases fit TRBD1. CDR3 size: 14 residues. Per germline, CDR1 DFQATT and CDR2 SNEGSKA (reference sequence). Losses at the gene ends were 5 bases for V and 3 bases for J; bases not matched to a gene: 8. CDR3 in DNA: TGCAGTGCTCCGGGACAGGCGAATAAAGAGACCCAGTACTTC. Amino acids: CSAPGQANKETQYF.

The rearrangement uses TRBV10-3 and TRBJ2-2; no clear D gene. CDR3 size: 14 residues. Per germline, CDR1 ENHRY and CDR2 SYGVKD. Trimming removed 10 bases at V and 0 bases at J, with 12 bases between. The DNA for the CDR3 is TGTGCCACCCAGAGAACCACGAACACCGGGGAGCTGTTTTTT. Translating gives CATQRTTNTGELFF.

The rearrangement joins TRBV6-5 to TRBJ1-2; no clear D. This CDR3 is 13 amino acids long. Germline V gene lookup returns CDR1 MNHEY and CDR2 SVGAGI. The V end lost 6 bases, the J end lost 0 bases, and 8 bases lay between the germline ends. The CDR3 DNA is TGTGCCAGCAGATCAGTACCTAACTATGGCTACACCTTC. This translates into CASRSVPNYGYTF.

The chain employs TRBV6-2 or TRBV6-3 and TRBJ2-3, with D unclear. V was pared by 6 bases and J by 0 bases, with 10 bases between. Per germline, CDR1 MNHEY and CDR2 SVGEGT. This CDR3 has 14 amino acids. The CDR3 DNA sequence: TGTGCCAGCAGGCCACGACGAAGCACAGATACGCAGTATTTT. Protein product: CASRPRRSTDTQYF.

The gene calls are TRBV6-6 and TRBJ2-7, with D possibly TRBD1 on 7 matching bases. The V end lost 6 bases, the J end lost 6 bases, and 12 bases lay between the germline ends. Germline assignment: CDR1 MNHNY and CDR2 SVGAGI (reference sequence). The CDR3 contains 12 residues. For the CDR3, the DNA is TGTGCCAGCAGGACAGGGAGGCGCGAGCAGTACTTC. Translated: CASRTGRREQYF.

The gene calls are TRBV7-9 and TRBJ2-2, with TRBD2 identical over 7 bases. V lost 4 bases to trimming and J lost 3 bases; unmatched junction nucleotides: 8. The CDR3 runs to 16 residues. The germline gives CDR1 SEHNR, CDR2 FQNEAQ (reference sequence). The CDR3, as DNA: TGTGCCAGCAGCTCCGTAGAAGCGGGATACACCGGGGAGCTGTTTTTT. It is translated as CASSSVEAGYTGELFF.

This clonotype was picked up a small number of times. J is TRBJ2-5 and V is TRBV7-9; D ambiguous. Trimming took off 1 base at V and 4 bases at J, with 10 bases between the two ends. This CDR3 is built from 14 residues. From germline, CDR1 is SEHNR and CDR2 FQNEAQ (reference sequence). CDR3 region: CASSLVGTPETQYF. Here the CDR3 DNA reads TGTGCCAGCAGCTTAGTCGGAACGCCAGAGACCCAGTACTTC.

The chain carries TRBV12-3 or TRBV12-4 and TRBJ2-2; 11 positions match TRBD1. With V trimmed by 4 bases and J by 7 bases, 11 bases remained unmatched. The CDR3 consists of 17 residues. DNA for the CDR3: TGTGCCAGCAGTTCCTCACGGGACAGGGGGTTGTTCGGGGAGCTGTTTTTT. This codes for CASSSSRDRGLFGELFF.

This chain joins TRBV27 and TRBJ2-5, with D perhaps given as TRBD1 or TRBD2 (5 bases each). The CDR3 length is 16 residues. V lost 5 bases to trimming and J lost 4 bases, with 20 bases between them. CDR1 is MNHEY and CDR2 is SMNVEV in the germline V gene (reference sequence). The CDR3 bases are TGTGCCAGCAGTCCCACGAAACTAGGGGCATCAGAGACCCAGTACTTC. Its translation: CASSPTKLGASETQYF.

This clonotype has more than one count but fewer than ten. The chain is built from TRBV7-2 and TRBJ2-7; D might be TRBD1 (6 bases). The CDR3 sequence is 15 residues long. Trimming cost V 4 bases and J 2 bases, with 15 bases left between them. CDR1 is SGHTA and CDR2 is FQGNSA in the germline V gene. Here the CDR3 DNA reads TGTGCCAGCAGCTCTCCGGGACACCTAACCTACGAGCAGTACTTC. Protein sequence: CASSSPGHLTYEQYF.

The chain links TRBV6-1 to TRBJ2-7; 8 positions agree with TRBD2. This CDR3 is 13 amino acids long. Germline-derived CDR1 and CDR2 are MNHNS and SASEGT. V was pared by 8 bases and J by 1 base, with 4 bases of the junction left unmatched. CDR3 nucleotides: TGTGCCAGCGGAGCGGGAGAGTCCTACGAGCAGTACTTC. The encoded protein is CASGAGESYEQYF.

V is TRBV4-1 and J is TRBJ2-3; D not resolved. The CDR3 extends over 15 amino acids. Germline V gene lookup returns CDR1 MGHRA and CDR2 YSYEKL. Deletions cut 0 bases from V and 5 bases from J, with 12 bases between. CDR3 sequence (DNA): TGCGCCAGCAGCCAAGAACCCCCTGGGCAAGATACGCAGTATTTT. Amino acid sequence: CASSQEPPGQDTQYF.

The chain recombines TRBV4-1 with TRBJ2-5, with 7 bases identical to TRBD2. The CDR3 consists of 16 residues. The V gene end was trimmed by 6 bases and the J gene end by 0 bases; junction bases not matched to a gene: 10. Germline V CDR1 and CDR2: MGHRA, YSYEKL. CDR3 in amino acids: CASSRGVDPYQETQYF. The CDR3 nucleotides are TGCGCCAGCAGTCGGGGGGTGGATCCTTACCAAGAGACCCAGTACTTC.

This clonotype was found a few times. The chain carries TRBV4-1 and TRBJ2-5, with TRBD1 identical over 7 bases. Germline CDR1 is MGHRA and CDR2 is YSYEKL. The CDR3 totals 14 residues. V lost 1 base and J lost 3; bases outside the gene matches: 2. The CDR3 DNA sequence: TGCGCCAGCAGCCAAGTGGGGACAGAAGAGACCCAGTACTTC. It encodes CASSQVGTEETQYF.

In its sample, this clonotype was seen once. Germline is not matched at one junction end, which may reflect a read error. This chain uses TRBV7-9 with TRBJ2-7; no clear D gene. This CDR3 contains 12 residues. The germline V gene has CDR1 SEHNR and CDR2 FQNEAQ (reference sequence). CDR3 bases: TGTGTCAGCAGCTCAGCGACTTACGAGCAGTACTTC. Amino acid sequence: CVSSSATYEQYF.